The 27 T cell receptor beta chains listed next were all sequenced from one sample in a study of shared T cell receptors in the human thymus. This table comes from immunoSEQ multiplex PCR, and its TCRdb copy is limited to in-frame clones, with some not included. The data contain hundreds of thousands of clones, around 87% of them singletons. The same data also contributed to another study, on human thymus T cells.

The sample was thymocytes. These TCRs come from a boy less than two years old with a congenital heart defect.

The sample holds one count of this clone. This rearrangement joins TRBV14 to TRBJ2-2; weak D call: TRBD1 (6 bases). The CDR3 totals 15 residues. Between the trimmed V and J ends, which lost 6 bases and 0 bases, there was a span of 11 bases. Germline lookup yields CDR1 SGHDN and CDR2 FVKESK. The CDR3 protein is CASSPTGSNTGELFF. The DNA of the CDR3 is TGTGCCAGCAGTCCGACAGGATCGAACACCGGGGAGCTGTTTTTT.

This chain uses TRBV18 with TRBJ2-7; TRBD2 is a possible D gene (6 bases). This CDR3 contains 14 residues. The ends were cut back, 4 bases at V and 3 bases at J, with 13 bases in the middle. Germline V CDR1 and CDR2: KGHSH, LQKENI. CDR3 nucleotide sequence: TGTGCCAGCTCACTGACGGGACTTTTCTACGAGCAGTACTTC. Encoded protein: CASSLTGLFYEQYF.

The genes are TRBV28 and TRBJ1-5; 8 bases map to TRBD1. Germline trimming cut 3 bases from V and 2 bases from J; bases unmatched to any gene: 15. Germline lookup yields CDR1 MDHEN and CDR2 SYDVKM. The CDR3 is 19 amino acids. The CDR3: CASSFLRTGTGHGNQPQHF. The CDR3 DNA sequence: TGTGCCAGCAGTTTCCTAAGAACCGGGACAGGACATGGCAATCAGCCCCAGCATTTT.

The rearrangement joins TRBV5-8 to TRBJ1-2, with TRBD1 identical over 9 bases. The CDR3 sequence is 13 residues long. V was pared by 3 bases and J by 6 bases, with 3 bases of the junction left unmatched. Per the germline V gene, CDR1 is SGHTS and CDR2 is YDEGEE. This CDR3 is CASSSGTGNGYTF. In nucleotides, the CDR3 is TGTGCCAGCAGCTCAGGGACAGGGAATGGCTACACCTTC.

This rearrangement joins TRBV2 to TRBJ2-3; TRBD1 agrees at 9 bases. Germline CDR1 and CDR2: SNHLY and FYNNEI. The CDR3 runs to 16 residues. Germline trimming cut 3 bases from V and 3 bases from J; bases unmatched to any gene: 7. The CDR3 bases are TGTGCCAGCAGTGATTTTGGGACAGGGAATACAGATACGCAGTATTTT. Protein product: CASSDFGTGNTDTQYF. The full variable domain, its missing parts supplied by reference TRBV2 and TRBJ2-3, is EPEVTQTPSHQVTQMGQEVILRCVPISNHLYFYWYRQILGQKVEFLVSFYNNEISEKSEIFDDQFSVERPDGSNFTLKIRSTKLEDSAMYFCASSDFGTGNTDTQYFGPGTRLTVL.

This clone was counted a few times. The J gene is TRBJ2-1, the V gene TRBV5-1; 10 nucleotides agree with TRBD1. Per the germline V gene, CDR1 is SGHRS and CDR2 is YFSETQ. The CDR3 extends over 14 amino acids. V dropped 9 bases and J dropped 6; count of bases not matched to a gene: 9. The CDR3 sequence is CANSGTGDLNEQFF. The CDR3 bases are TGCGCCAACTCCGGGACAGGGGACCTCAATGAGCAGTTCTTC.

This clone came up once. The chain links TRBV18 to TRBJ1-5, with 9 nucleotides matching TRBD1. Germline CDR1 reads KGHSH; CDR2 reads LQKENI. The CDR3 runs 19 residues. V was pared by 3 bases and J by 0 bases, with 12 bases of the junction left unmatched. CDR3 sequence (DNA): TGTGCCAGCTCACCGATACCGGGACAGGGACCCTATAGCAATCAGCCCCAGCATTTT. It translates to CASSPIPGQGPYSNQPQHF.

This clone appeared a few times. The V and J genes are TRBV28 and TRBJ1-4; D remains unclear. V was trimmed by 3 bases and J by 8 bases, leaving 16 bases between them. The CDR3 has 15 amino acids. CDR1 MDHEN and CDR2 SYDVKM come from the germline V gene. CDR3 sequence reads: CASSLGRPGTEKLFF. CDR3 DNA: TGTGCCAGCAGTTTGGGGAGGCCCGGCACGGAAAAACTGTTTTTT.

The V call is TRBV6-6, the J call TRBJ1-5, with a possible D match to TRBD1 (5 bases). V lost 5 bases to trimming and J lost 4 bases, with 9 bases between them. CDR1 is MNHNY and CDR2 is SVGAGI in the germline V gene (reference sequence). The CDR3 has 13 amino acids. The CDR3 DNA is TGTGCCAGCAGTCAGCGACAGAATCAGCCCCAGCATTTT. Protein sequence: CASSQRQNQPQHF.

This chain uses TRBV5-1 with TRBJ2-3, with 9 bases fitting TRBD2. The CDR3 spans 16 residues. After removal of 0 bases from V and 3 bases from J, the junction contained 5 bases not matched to a gene. The V gene's germline CDR1 is SGHRS and CDR2 YFSETQ. The CDR3 region has the DNA TGCGCCAGCAGCTTGGTTAGCGGGAGAGCAACAGATACGCAGTATTTT. This codes for CASSLVSGRATDTQYF.

About this clone itself: Other DNA sequences of this sample code for an identical CDR3. The genes are TRBV4-3 and TRBJ2-1; D possibly corresponds to TRBD1 (7 bases). The CDR3 is made up of 16 amino acids. Trimming cost V 0 bases and J 3 bases, with 12 bases left between them. CDR1 LGHNA and CDR2 YSLEER come from the germline V gene. The CDR3 reads CASSQDSQGGYNEQFF. CDR3 coding DNA: TGCGCCAGCAGCCAAGACTCCCAGGGGGGCTACAATGAGCAGTTCTTC.

V gene TRBV7-9 combines with J gene TRBJ1-2, with D unresolved. V was trimmed by 5 bases and J by 8 bases, leaving 21 bases between them. The germline gives CDR1 SEHNR, CDR2 FQNEAQ (reference sequence). The CDR3 runs 15 residues. The CDR3 loop reads CASSTSTVRRGGYTF. The DNA for the CDR3 is TGTGCCAGCAGCACTTCGACGGTCCGGCGCGGGGGCTACACCTTC. Together with reference TRBV7-9 and TRBJ1-2, the CDR3 gives the full variable domain: DTGVSQNPRHKITKRGQNVTFRCDPISEHNRLYWYRQTLGQGPEFLTYFQNEAQLEKSRLLSDRFSAERPKGSFSTLEIQRTEQGDSAMYLCASSTSTVRRGGYTFGSGTRLTVV.

This clone is a singleton in its sample. The chain combines TRBV28 with TRBJ1-4; D is possibly TRBD1 (6 bases). This CDR3 contains 14 residues. The V end was cut by 5 bases, the J end by 6 bases, with 13 bases between. Germline V CDR1 and CDR2: MDHEN, SYDVKM. DNA of the CDR3: TGTGCCAGCAGTCCAACAGGGTTGGATGAAAAACTGTTTTTT. Translating gives CASSPTGLDEKLFF.

Here the CDR3 DNA reads TGTGCCAGCAGCCCCCAGCGGACTAGCGGGAGACCTACCTACAATGAGCAGTTCTTC. Amino acid sequence: CASSPQRTSGRPTYNEQFF. The chain combines TRBV7-9 with TRBJ2-1; 13 bases agree with TRBD2. The CDR3 has 19 amino acids. The germline CDR1 and CDR2 sequences are SEHNR and FQNEAQ (reference sequence). V trimming: 5 bases; J trimming: 2 bases; junction bases outside the gene matches: 12.

The table lists this clone with a count of one. The chain carries TRBV23-1 and TRBJ2-3; weak D call: TRBD1 (5 bases). TRBV23-1 is sorted into the ORF group, with uncertain function. V was shortened by 6 bases and J by 6 bases, with 28 bases between the two germline ends. The CDR3 runs to 18 residues. CDR3: CASRDAVMVPWGADTQYF. In nucleotides, the CDR3 is TGCGCCAGCAGGGACGCAGTCATGGTCCCTTGGGGCGCCGATACGCAGTATTTT.

V and J are TRBV7-8 and TRBJ2-7; TRBD2 aligns across 12 bases. Germline trimming cut 3 bases from V and 7 bases from J; bases unmatched to any gene: 13. Looked up from germline, CDR1 is SGHVS and CDR2 is FQNEAQ. The CDR3 spans 17 residues. The CDR3 here is CASSFAMTSGRGHEQYF. The CDR3, as DNA: TGTGCCAGCAGCTTTGCGATGACTAGCGGGAGAGGTCATGAGCAGTACTTC.

This clone was seen only once. The genes are TRBV14 and TRBJ2-3, with 7 bases fitting TRBD2. V lost 1 base and J lost 2; bases outside the gene matches: 12. Germline-derived CDR1 and CDR2 are SGHDN and FVKESK. CDR3 size: 18 residues. CDR3 protein: CASSQVSGLEDSTDTQYF. In nucleotides, the CDR3 is TGTGCCAGCAGCCAAGTGTCTGGACTAGAAGACTCCACAGATACGCAGTATTTT.

The CDR3 is CASSEGGSGRQPQHF. CDR3 DNA sequence: TGTGCCAGCAGTGAAGGGGGGTCCGGGAGGCAGCCCCAGCATTTT. V gene TRBV2 combines with J gene TRBJ1-5, with D tentatively TRBD1 (5 bases). Germline CDR1 reads SNHLY; CDR2 reads FYNNEI. This CDR3 is built from 15 residues. V was clipped by 1 base and J by 7 bases, with 14 bases between them.

Here the CDR3 DNA reads TGTGCCAGCAGCTTTCGGAAGGAGGATACGCAGTATTTT. Translated, it gives CASSFRKEDTQYF. The chain links TRBV7-2 to TRBJ2-3, with D hard to call. The ends were cut back, 3 bases at V and 6 bases at J, with 10 bases in the middle. Germline values: CDR1 SGHTA, CDR2 FQGNSA. The CDR3 loop spans 13 amino acids.

This clone was seen a single time. The J gene is TRBJ2-7, the V gene TRBV18; TRBD2 matches 9 bases. Germline V gives CDR1 KGHSH, CDR2 LQKENI. CDR3 length: 15 amino acids. Germline trimming cut 6 bases from V and 3 bases from J; bases unmatched to any gene: 9. CDR3 sequence: CASSQRLAEDYEQYF. The CDR3 DNA is TGTGCCAGCTCGCAACGACTAGCGGAGGACTACGAGCAGTACTTC.

The CDR3 region is CASSLAFGTATDYGYTF. The CDR3, as DNA: TGCGCCAGCAGCTTGGCATTTGGGACAGCTACCGACTATGGCTACACCTTC. The rearrangement uses TRBV5-1 and TRBJ1-2, with 7 bases identical to TRBD1. The CDR3 loop spans 17 amino acids. The trim removed 0 bases at V and 3 bases at J, leaving 11 bases unmatched. The germline V gene encodes CDR1 SGHRS and CDR2 YFSETQ.

The chain recombines TRBV30 with TRBJ2-1, with 11 positions matching TRBD2. Germline trimming cut 2 bases from V and 7 bases from J; bases unmatched to any gene: 10. Germline CDR1 reads GTSNPN; CDR2 reads SVGIG (reference sequence). This CDR3 is 16 amino acids long. The CDR3: CAWSSCGTSGGNEQFF. Here the CDR3 DNA reads TGTGCCTGGAGTTCGTGTGGGACTAGCGGTGGTAATGAGCAGTTCTTC. Together with reference TRBV30 and TRBJ2-1, the CDR3 gives the full variable domain: SQTIHQWPATLVQPVGSPLSLECTVEGTSNPNLYWYRQAAGRGLQLLFYSVGIGQISSEVPQNLSASRPQDRQFILSSKKLLLSDSGFYLCAWSSCGTSGGNEQFFGPGTRLTVL.

The table lists this clone with a count of one. The chain carries TRBV21-1 and TRBJ1-6; TRBD1 is the table's D call, not checked against the DNA. TRBV21-1 is given as a pseudogene. This CDR3 has 16 residues. The CDR3 loop is CASSPQGARNNSPLHF. The CDR3 bases are TGTGCCAGCAGCCCTCAGGGGGCGCGGAATAATTCACCCCTCCACTTT.

This clone was observed a single time. V is TRBV5-6 and J is TRBJ2-7, with 9 bases lining up with TRBD2. CDR1 and CDR2 (germline): SGHDT, YYEEEE. This CDR3 has 14 amino acids. With V trimmed by 4 bases and J by 6 bases, 8 bases remained unmatched. In DNA form, the CDR3 reads TGTGCCAGCAGCCAACTTGGGACTAGCCCCGAGCAGTACTTC. Its translation: CASSQLGTSPEQYF.

A single count supports this clone. The V gene is TRBV4-3, the J gene TRBJ2-7, with a weak D call TRBD2 (6 bases). V was trimmed by 1 base and J by 4 bases, leaving 17 bases between them. CDR3 length equals 16 residues. Germline CDR1 and CDR2: LGHNA and YSLEER. CDR3 region: CASSQGRTVGGYEQYF. The CDR3 bases are TGCGCCAGCAGCCAAGGCCGGACCGTCGGGGGATACGAGCAGTACTTC.

V usage is TRBV4-3 and J usage is TRBJ1-3, with unresolved D. CDR1 and CDR2 from the germline V gene are LGHNA and YSLEER. Trimming removed 1 base at V and 4 bases at J, with 14 bases between. The CDR3 totals 16 residues. The DNA of the CDR3 is TGCGCCAGCAGCCAAGCCCTGGCCGGGGTCGGAAACACCATATATTTT. It translates to CASSQALAGVGNTIYF.

This chain links TRBV27 with TRBJ2-7, with D tentatively TRBD1 (6 bases). Germline V gives CDR1 MNHEY, CDR2 SMNVEV (reference sequence). This CDR3 comprises 17 residues. V was clipped by 7 bases and J by 4 bases, with 26 bases between them. The CDR3 sequence: CASTSGPPGHYPYEQYF. CDR3 sequence (DNA): TGTGCCAGCACCTCGGGTCCTCCGGGACACTACCCATACGAGCAGTACTTC.